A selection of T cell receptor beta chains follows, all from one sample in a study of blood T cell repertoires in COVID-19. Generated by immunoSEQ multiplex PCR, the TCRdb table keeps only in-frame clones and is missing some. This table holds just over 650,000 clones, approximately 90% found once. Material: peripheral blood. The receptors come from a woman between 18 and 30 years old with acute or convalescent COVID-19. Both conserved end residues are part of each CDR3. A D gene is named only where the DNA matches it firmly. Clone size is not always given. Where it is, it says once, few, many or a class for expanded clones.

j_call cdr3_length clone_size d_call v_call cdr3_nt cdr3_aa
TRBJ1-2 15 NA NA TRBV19 TGTGCCAGTAGTATACAGGACAAGGCTAACTATGGCTACACCTTC CASSIQDKANYGYTF
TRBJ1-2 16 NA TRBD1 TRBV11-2 TGTGCCAGCAGCGATCTACAGGGGGATCTGAGCTATGGCTACACCTTC CASSDLQGDLSYGYTF
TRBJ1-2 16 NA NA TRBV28 TGTGCCAGCAGGGGCGGCGGGTCCTCAGCTAACTATGGCTACACCTTC CASRGGGSSANYGYTF
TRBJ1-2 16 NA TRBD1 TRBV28 TGTGCCGTAACCGGGACAGGGGGCTCCATTAACTATGGCTACACCTTC CAVTGTGGSINYGYTF
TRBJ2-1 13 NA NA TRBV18 TGTGCCAGCTCACGGGACAAGGACAATGAGCAGTTCTTC CASSRDKDNEQFF
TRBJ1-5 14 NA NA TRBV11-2 TGTGCCAGCAGCTTAGGAGGGGGTTATCAGCCCCAGCATTTT CASSLGGGYQPQHF
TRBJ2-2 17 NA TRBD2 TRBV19 TGTGCCAGTAGTATAGGGCTAAGCGGGGGGGACACCGGGGAGCTGTTTTTT CASSIGLSGGDTGELFF
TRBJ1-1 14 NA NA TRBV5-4 TGTGCCAGCAGCCTGGGTCATGTGAACACTGAAGCTTTCTTT CASSLGHVNTEAFF
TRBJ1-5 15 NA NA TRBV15 TGTGCCACCAGCAGAGCTACGGGGGGCAATCAGCCCCAGCATTTT CATSRATGGNQPQHF
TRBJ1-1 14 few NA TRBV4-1 TGCGCCAGCAGCCAAGGCCCGGGAAACACTGAAGCTTTCTTT CASSQGPGNTEAFF
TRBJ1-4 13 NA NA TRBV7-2 TGTGCCAGCAGCGCGGACAGACCTGAAAAACTGTTTTTT CASSADRPEKLFF
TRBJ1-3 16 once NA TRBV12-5 TGTGCTAGTGGCCCTCCCTGGGCCCACTCTGGAAACACCATATATTTT CASGPPWAHSGNTIYF
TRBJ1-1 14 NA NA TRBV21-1 TGTGCCAGCAGCAAGAGTCAGGGTGACACTGAAGCTTTCTTT CASSKSQGDTEAFF
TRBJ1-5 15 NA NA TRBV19 TGTGCCAGTAGTGGAAATACAGGGTCCAATCAGCCCCAGCATTTT CASSGNTGSNQPQHF
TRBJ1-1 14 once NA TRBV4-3 TGCGCCAGCAGCCCAGACAGGAGGTGGACTGAAGCTTTCTTT CASSPDRRWTEAFF
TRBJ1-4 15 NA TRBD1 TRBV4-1 TGCGCCAGCAGCCAAGTTTCGACAGGGGCTGAAAAACTGTTTTTT CASSQVSTGAEKLFF
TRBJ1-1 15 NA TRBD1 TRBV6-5 TGTGCCAGCAGTAAACAGGGGGCGCTTAAGACTGAAGCTTTCTTT CASSKQGALKTEAFF